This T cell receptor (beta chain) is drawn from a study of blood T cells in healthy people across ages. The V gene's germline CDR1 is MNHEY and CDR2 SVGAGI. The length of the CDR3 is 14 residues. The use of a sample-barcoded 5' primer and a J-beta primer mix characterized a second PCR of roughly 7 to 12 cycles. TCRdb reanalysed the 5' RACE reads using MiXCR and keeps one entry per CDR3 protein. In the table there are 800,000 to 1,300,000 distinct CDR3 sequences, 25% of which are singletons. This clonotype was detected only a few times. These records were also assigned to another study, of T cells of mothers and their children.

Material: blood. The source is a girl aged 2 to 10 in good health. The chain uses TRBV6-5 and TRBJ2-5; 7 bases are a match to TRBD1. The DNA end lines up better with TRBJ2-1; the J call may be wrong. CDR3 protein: CASSGRLQGNEQFF. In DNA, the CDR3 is TGTGCCAGCAGCGGAAGACTACAGGGGAATGAGCAGTTCTTC.